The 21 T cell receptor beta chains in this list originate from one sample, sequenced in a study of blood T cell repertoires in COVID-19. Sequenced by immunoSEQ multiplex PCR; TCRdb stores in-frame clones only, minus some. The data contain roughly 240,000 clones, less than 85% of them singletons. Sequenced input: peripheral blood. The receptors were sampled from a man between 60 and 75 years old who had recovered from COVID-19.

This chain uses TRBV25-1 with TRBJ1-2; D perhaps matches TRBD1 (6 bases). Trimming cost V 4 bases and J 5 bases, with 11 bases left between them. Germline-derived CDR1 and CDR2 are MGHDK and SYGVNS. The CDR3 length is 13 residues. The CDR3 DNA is TGTGCCAGCAGTGTATGGCAGGGGTATGGCTACACCTTC. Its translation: CASSVWQGYGYTF.

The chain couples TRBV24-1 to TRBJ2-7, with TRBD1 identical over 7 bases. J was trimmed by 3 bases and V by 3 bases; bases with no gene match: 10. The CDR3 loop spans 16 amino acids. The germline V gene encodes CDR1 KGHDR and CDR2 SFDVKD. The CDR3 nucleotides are TGTGCCACCAGTGATACCCCGACAGGGAGCAGCTACGAGCAGTACTTC. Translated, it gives CATSDTPTGSSYEQYF.

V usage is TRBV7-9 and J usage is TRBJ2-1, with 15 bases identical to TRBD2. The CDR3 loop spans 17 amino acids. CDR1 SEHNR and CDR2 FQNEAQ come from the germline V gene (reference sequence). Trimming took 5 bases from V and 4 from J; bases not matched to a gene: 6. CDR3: CASSHGTSGRRYNEQFF. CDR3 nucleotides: TGTGCCAGCAGCCATGGGACTAGCGGGAGGCGGTACAATGAGCAGTTCTTC.

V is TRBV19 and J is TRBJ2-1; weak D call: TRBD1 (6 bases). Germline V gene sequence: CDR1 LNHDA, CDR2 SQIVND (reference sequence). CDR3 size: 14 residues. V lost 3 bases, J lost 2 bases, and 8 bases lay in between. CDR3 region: CASSIQGPYNEQFF. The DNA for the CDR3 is TGTGCCAGTAGTATCCAGGGGCCCTACAATGAGCAGTTCTTC.

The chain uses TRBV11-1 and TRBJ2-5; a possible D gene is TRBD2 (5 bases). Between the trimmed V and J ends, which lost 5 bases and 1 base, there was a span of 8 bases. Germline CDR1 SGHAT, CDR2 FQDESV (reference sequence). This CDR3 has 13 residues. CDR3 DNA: TGTGCCAGCAGCCTCCGGGGCCAAGAGACCCAGTACTTC. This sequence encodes CASSLRGQETQYF.

This CDR3 is CASRRGQDGYGYTF. In DNA form, the CDR3 reads TGTGCCAGCAGACGTGGACAGGACGGCTATGGCTACACCTTC. The chain employs TRBV28 and TRBJ1-2; 7 bases match TRBD1. Germline V gene lookup returns CDR1 MDHEN and CDR2 SYDVKM. There are 14 residues in the CDR3. V shed 6 bases, J shed 4 bases, and the junction held 8 bases outside the gene matches.

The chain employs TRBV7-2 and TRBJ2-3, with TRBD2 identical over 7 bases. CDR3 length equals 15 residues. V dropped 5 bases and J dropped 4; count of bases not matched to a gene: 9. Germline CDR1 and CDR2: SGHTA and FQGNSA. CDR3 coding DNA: TGTGCCAGCAGCCCCAGACTAGCTCTTCCAGATACGCAGTATTTT. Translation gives CASSPRLALPDTQYF. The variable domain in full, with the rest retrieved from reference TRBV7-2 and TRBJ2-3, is GAGVSQSPSNKVTEKGKDVELRCDPISGHTALYWYRQSLGQGLEFLIYFQGNSAPDKSGLPSDRFSAERTGGSVSTLTIQRTQQEDSAVYLCASSPRLALPDTQYFGPGTRLTVL.

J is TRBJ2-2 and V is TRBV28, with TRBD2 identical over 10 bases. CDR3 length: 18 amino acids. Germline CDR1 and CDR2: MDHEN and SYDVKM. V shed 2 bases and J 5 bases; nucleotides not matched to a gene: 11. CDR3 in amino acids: CASSLPYGSGGRTGELFF. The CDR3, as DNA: TGTGCCAGCAGTTTACCCTATGGTAGCGGGGGGAGAACCGGGGAGCTGTTTTTT.

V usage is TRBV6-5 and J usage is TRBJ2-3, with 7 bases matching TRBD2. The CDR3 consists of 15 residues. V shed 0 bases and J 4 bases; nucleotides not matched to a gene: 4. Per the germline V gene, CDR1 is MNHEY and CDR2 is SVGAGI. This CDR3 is CASSYSTSFADTQYF. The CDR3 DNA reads TGTGCCAGCAGTTACTCGACTAGCTTCGCAGATACGCAGTATTTT.

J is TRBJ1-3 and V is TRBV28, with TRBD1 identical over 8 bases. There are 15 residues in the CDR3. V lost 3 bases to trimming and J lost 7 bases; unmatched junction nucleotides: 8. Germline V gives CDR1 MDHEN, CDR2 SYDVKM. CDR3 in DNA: TGTGCCAGCAGTTTTAGACAGGGGATTACTAACACCATATATTTT. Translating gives CASSFRQGITNTIYF.

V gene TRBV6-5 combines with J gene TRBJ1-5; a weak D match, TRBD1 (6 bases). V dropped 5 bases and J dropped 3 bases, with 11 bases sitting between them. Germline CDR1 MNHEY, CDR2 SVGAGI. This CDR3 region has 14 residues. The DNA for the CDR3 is TGTGCCAGCAGTACAGACAGGACCAATCAGCCCCAGCATTTT. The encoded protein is CASSTDRTNQPQHF.

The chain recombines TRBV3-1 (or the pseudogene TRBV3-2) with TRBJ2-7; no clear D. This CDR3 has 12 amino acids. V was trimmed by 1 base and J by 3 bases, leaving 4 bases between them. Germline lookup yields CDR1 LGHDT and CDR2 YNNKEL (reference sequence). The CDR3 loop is CASSQVHYEQYF. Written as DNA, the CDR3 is TGTGCCAGCAGCCAAGTACACTACGAGCAGTACTTC.

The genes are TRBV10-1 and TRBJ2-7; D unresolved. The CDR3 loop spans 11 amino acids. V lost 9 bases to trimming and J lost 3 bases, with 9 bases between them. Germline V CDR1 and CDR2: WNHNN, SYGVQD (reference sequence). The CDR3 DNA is TGCGCCAGTTCGACAAACTACGAGCAGTACTTC. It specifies CASSTNYEQYF.

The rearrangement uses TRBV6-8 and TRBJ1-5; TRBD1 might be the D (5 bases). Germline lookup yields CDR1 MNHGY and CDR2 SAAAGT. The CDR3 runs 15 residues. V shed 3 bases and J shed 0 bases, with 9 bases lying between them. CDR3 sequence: CASSYTGYSNQPQHF. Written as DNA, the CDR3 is TGTGCCAGCAGTTATACAGGATATAGCAATCAGCCCCAGCATTTT.

This chain's CDR3 is CASSIPPPAGELFF. The CDR3 DNA follows: TGTGCCAGTAGTATACCCCCCCCGGCCGGGGAGCTGTTTTTT. The J gene is TRBJ2-2, the V gene TRBV19; D is unclear. The V and J ends lost 2 bases and 6 bases respectively, with 10 bases between them. In germline, CDR1 is LNHDA, CDR2 SQIVND (reference sequence). The CDR3 runs to 14 residues. The complete variable domain, with remaining parts taken from reference TRBV19 and TRBJ2-2, reads DGGITQSPKYLFRKEGQNVTLSCEQNLNHDAMYWYRQDPGQGLRLIYYSQIVNDFQKGDIAEGYSVSREKKESFPLTVTSAQKNPTAFYLCASSIPPPAGELFFGEGSRLTVL.

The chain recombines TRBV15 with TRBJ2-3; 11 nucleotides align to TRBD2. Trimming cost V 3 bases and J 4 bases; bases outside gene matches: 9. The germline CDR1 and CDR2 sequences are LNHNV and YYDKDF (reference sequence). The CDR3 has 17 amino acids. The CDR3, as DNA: TGTGCCACCAGCAGCCCTACTAGCGGGAGCGGTGCAGATACGCAGTATTTT. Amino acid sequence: CATSSPTSGSGADTQYF.

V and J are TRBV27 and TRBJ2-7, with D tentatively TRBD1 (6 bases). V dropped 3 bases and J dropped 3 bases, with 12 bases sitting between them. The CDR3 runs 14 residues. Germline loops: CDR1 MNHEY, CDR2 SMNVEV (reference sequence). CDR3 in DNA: TGTGCCAGCAGTTTTGGGCAGGGGCACTACGAGCAGTACTTC. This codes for CASSFGQGHYEQYF.

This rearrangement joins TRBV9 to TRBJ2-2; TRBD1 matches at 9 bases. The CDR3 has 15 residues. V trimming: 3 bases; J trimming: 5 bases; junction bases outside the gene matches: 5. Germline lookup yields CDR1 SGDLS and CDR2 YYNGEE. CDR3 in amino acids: CASSATGGGTGELFF. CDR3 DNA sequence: TGTGCCAGCAGCGCAACAGGGGGCGGAACCGGGGAGCTGTTTTTT.

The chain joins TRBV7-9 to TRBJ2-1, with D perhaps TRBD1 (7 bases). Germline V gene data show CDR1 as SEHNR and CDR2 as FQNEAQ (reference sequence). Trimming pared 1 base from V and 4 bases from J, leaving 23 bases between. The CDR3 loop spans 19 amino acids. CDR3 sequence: CASSLGDARGAPVYNEQFF. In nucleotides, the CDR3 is TGTGCCAGCAGCTTAGGAGACGCCAGGGGGGCGCCGGTTTACAATGAGCAGTTCTTC.

The CDR3 bases are TGTGCCAGCAGAGCGGGACAGGGGGCGGGTAATGAGCAGTTCTTC. It encodes CASRAGQGAGNEQFF. The V and J genes are TRBV3-1 (or the pseudogene TRBV3-2) and TRBJ2-1; TRBD1 aligns across 12 bases. The CDR3 has 15 amino acids. The V segment lost 6 bases and the J segment 7 bases; nucleotides outside the gene matches: 7. The germline V gene has CDR1 LGHDT and CDR2 YNNKEL (reference sequence).

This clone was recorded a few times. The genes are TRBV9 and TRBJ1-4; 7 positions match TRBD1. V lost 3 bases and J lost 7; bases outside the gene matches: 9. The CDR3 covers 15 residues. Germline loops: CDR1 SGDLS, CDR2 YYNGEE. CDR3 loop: CASSAHRGSSEKLFF. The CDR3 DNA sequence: TGTGCCAGCAGCGCCCACAGGGGATCAAGTGAAAAACTGTTTTTT. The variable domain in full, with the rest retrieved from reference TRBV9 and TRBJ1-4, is DSGVTQTPKHLITATGQRVTLRCSPRSGDLSVYWYQQSLDQGLQFLIQYYNGEERAKGNILERFSAQQFPDLHSELNLSSLELGDSALYFCASSAHRGSSEKLFFGSGTQLSVL.